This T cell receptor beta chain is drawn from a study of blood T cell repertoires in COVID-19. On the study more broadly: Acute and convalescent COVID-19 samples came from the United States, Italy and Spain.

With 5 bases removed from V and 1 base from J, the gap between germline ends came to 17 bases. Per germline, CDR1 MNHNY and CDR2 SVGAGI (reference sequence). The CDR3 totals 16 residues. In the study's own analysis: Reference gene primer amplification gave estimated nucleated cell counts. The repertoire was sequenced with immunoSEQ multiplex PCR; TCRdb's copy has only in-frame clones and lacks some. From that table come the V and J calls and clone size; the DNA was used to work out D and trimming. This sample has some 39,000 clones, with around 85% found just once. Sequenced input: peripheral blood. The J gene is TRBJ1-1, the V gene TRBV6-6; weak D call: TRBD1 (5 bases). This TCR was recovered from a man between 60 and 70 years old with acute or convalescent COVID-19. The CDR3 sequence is CASSIGLGTRNTEAFF. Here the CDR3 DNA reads TGTGCCAGCAGTATTGGCCTCGGGACTCGGAACACTGAAGCTTTCTTT.